Listed below are T cell receptor beta chains from one sample, sequenced in a study of T cell responses to AZD1222 COVID-19 vaccine. TCRdb keeps only in-frame clones here, not all; method: immunoSEQ multiplex PCR. The profile covers 95,000 to 100,000 clones, with 88% appearing a single time and roughly 15% taken by the ten largest. This specimen was peripheral blood, taken 28 days after the second AZD1222 dose. The receptors come from an adult who received the AZD1222 COVID-19 vaccine. Both conserved end residues are part of each CDR3. The order of the fields is clone size, V gene, D gene, J gene, CDR3 length, CDR3 protein, CDR3 DNA. D genes are given only for firm matches. Not all rows give a size; the values are once, few, many and, for expanded clones, a class.

>.|TRBV19|TRBD2|TRBJ2-2|13
CASSGGATGELFF
TGTGCCTCGAGCGGGGGGGCAACCGGGGAGCTGTTTTTT
>.|TRBV5-6|TRBD2|TRBJ2-2|18
CASSTFRTSGSFTGELFF
TGTGCCAGCAGCACATTTCGGACTAGCGGGAGTTTTACCGGGGAGCTGTTTTTT
>.|TRBV9|.|TRBJ1-1|13
CASSVGTGTEAFF
TGTGCCAGCAGCGTCGGGACTGGGACTGAAGCTTTCTTT
>.|TRBV5-1|.|TRBJ2-7|13
CASSLAWGGSQYF
TGCGCCAGCAGCTTGGCCTGGGGGGGCTCGCAGTACTTC
>.|TRBV5-6|.|TRBJ1-5|13
CASSLGGDQPQHF
TGTGCCAGCAGCTTGGGAGGGGATCAGCCCCAGCATTTT
>.|TRBV29-1|.|TRBJ1-4|13
CSVVGAGGEKLFF
TGCAGCGTTGTAGGGGCGGGAGGTGAAAAACTGTTTTTT
>.|TRBV6-1|TRBD1|TRBJ1-4|15
CASSTLGQGNEKLFF
TGTGCCAGCAGTACGCTGGGACAGGGGAATGAAAAACTGTTTTTT
>.|TRBV11-2|.|TRBJ1-4|17
CASSVNGGSGSGEKLFF
TGTGCCAGCAGCGTAAACGGTGGCTCGGGATCGGGTGAAAAACTGTTTTTT
>.|TRBV5-8|.|TRBJ1-5|19
CASSSHKGLPIDGNQPQHF
TGTGCCAGCAGCTCACATAAGGGACTTCCGATCGATGGCAATCAGCCCCAGCATTTT
>.|TRBV7-6|TRBD1|TRBJ1-5|15
CASSLAGQGGQPQHF
TGTGCCAGCAGCTTAGCGGGACAGGGGGGCCAGCCCCAGCATTTT
>.|TRBV7-5|.|TRBJ2-2|16
CARSLWVTGRNGELFF
TGTGCCAGAAGCCTGTGGGTGACAGGGAGGAACGGGGAGCTGTTTTTT
>.|TRBV2|TRBD1|TRBJ1-3|13
CASKTGAGNTIYF
TGTGCCAGCAAGACAGGGGCTGGAAACACCATATATTTT
>.|TRBV29-1|TRBD2|TRBJ2-5|13
CSVSGSLQETQYF
TGCAGCGTTAGCGGGAGTCTACAAGAGACCCAGTACTTC
>.|TRBV18|.|TRBJ1-2|15
CASSKSNIWTHGYTF
TGTGCCAGCTCAAAGTCGAACATTTGGACCCATGGCTACACCTTC
>few|TRBV6-5|.|TRBJ1-2|11
CATRENYGYTF
TGTGCTACCCGGGAGAACTATGGCTACACCTTC
>.|TRBV3-1/TRBV3-2|.|TRBJ2-7|14
CASSPEGQNYEQYF
TGTGCCAGCAGCCCGGAGGGACAGAACTACGAGCAGTACTTC
>.|TRBV3-1/TRBV3-2|.|TRBJ1-5|14
CASRLVDDNQPQHF
TGTGCCAGCAGATTAGTGGACGACAATCAGCCCCAGCATTTT
>once|TRBV7-9|.|TRBJ2-6|17
CASSLAQGRTGANVLTF
TGTGCCAGCAGCTTAGCTCAGGGCCGAACTGGGGCCAACGTCCTGACTTTC
>.|TRBV2|.|TRBJ2-5|12
CASREEGETQYF
TGTGCCAGCAGGGAGGAGGGAGAGACCCAGTACTTC